The clone carrying this TCR beta chain was observed once. This record belongs to a study of radiotherapy plus CTLA-4 blockade in lung cancer. Trimming shortened V by 4 bases and J by 2 bases, and 10 bases separated the two germline ends. CDR1 is SGHDT and CDR2 is YYEEEE in the germline V gene. The CDR3 extends over 13 amino acids. Sequencing used immunoSEQ multiplex PCR; TCRdb keeps in-frame clones, though not all of them. The sample yields roughly 59,000 clones, 72% seen once. The receptor's source is a human donor with non-small cell lung cancer whose response to radiotherapy plus ipilimumab could not be evaluated. The J gene is TRBJ2-7, the V gene TRBV5-6; possibly TRBD2 for D (5 bases). The material sequenced was peripheral blood, taken from a patient treated with radiotherapy plus ipilimumab. CDR3 nucleotides: TGTGCCAGCAGCCGCGTCGGGGCCTACGAGCAGTACTTC. Translating it yields CASSRVGAYEQYF.